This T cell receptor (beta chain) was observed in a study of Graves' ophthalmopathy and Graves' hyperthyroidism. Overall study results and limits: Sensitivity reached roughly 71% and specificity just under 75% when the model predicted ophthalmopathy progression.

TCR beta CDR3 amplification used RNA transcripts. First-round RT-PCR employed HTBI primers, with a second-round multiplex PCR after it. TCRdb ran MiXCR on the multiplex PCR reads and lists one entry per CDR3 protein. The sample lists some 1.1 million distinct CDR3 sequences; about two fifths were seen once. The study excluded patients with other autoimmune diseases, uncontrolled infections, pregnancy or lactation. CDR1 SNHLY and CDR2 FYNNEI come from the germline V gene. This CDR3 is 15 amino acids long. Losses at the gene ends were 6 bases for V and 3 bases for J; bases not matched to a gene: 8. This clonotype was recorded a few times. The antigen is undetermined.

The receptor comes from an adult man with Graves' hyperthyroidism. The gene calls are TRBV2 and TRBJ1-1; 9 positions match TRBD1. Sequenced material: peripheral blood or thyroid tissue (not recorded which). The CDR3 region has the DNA TGTGCCAGCAGCCAGTCGGGACAGGGATACACTGAAGCTTTCTTT. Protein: CASSQSGQGYTEAFF. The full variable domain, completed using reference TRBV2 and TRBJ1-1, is EPEVTQTPSHQVTQMGQEVILRCVPISNHLYFYWYRQILGQKVEFLVSFYNNEISEKSEIFDDQFSVERPDGSNFTLKIRSTKLEDSAMYFCASSQSGQGYTEAFFGQGTRLTVV.